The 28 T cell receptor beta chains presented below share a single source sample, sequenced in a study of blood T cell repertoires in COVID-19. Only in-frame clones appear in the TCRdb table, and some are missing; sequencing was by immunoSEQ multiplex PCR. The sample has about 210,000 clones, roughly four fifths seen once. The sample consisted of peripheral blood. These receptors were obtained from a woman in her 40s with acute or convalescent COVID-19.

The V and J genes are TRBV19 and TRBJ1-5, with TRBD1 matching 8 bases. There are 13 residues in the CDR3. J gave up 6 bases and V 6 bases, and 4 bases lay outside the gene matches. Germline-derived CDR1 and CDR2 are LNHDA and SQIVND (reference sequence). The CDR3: CASRDRATQPQHF. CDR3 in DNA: TGTGCCAGTAGGGACAGGGCCACTCAGCCCCAGCATTTT.

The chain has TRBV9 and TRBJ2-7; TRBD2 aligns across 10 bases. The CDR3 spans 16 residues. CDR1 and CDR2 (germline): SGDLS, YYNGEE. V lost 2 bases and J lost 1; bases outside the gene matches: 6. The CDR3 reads CASSVGSGGDSYEQYF. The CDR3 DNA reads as TGTGCCAGCAGCGTGGGGAGCGGGGGGGATTCCTACGAGCAGTACTTC.

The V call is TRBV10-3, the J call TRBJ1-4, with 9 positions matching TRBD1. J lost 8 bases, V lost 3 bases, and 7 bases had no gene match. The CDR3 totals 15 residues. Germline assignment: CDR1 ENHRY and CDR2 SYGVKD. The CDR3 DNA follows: TGTGCCATCAGTGATTCGGGACAGGGCCGGGAAAAACTGTTTTTT. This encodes CAISDSGQGREKLFF.

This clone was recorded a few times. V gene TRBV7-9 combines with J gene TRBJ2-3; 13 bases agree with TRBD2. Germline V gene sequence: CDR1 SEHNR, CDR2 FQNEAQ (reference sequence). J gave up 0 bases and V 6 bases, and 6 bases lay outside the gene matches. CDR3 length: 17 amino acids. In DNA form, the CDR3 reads TGTGCCAGCAGTCGGACTAGCGGGAGTGGGAGCACAGATACGCAGTATTTT. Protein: CASSRTSGSGSTDTQYF.

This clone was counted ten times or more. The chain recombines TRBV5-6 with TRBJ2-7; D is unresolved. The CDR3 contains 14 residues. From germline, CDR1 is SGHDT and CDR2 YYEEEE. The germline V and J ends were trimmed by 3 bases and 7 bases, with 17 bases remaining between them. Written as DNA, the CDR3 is TGTGCCAGCAGCTCGGCGGTAGTCTCAAGGGAGCAGTACTTC. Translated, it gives CASSSAVVSREQYF.

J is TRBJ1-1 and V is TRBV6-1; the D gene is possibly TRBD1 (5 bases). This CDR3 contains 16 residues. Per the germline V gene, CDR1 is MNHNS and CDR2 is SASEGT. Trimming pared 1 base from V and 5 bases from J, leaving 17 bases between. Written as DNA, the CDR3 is TGTGCCAGCAGTGAAGGGCGCAGGGCGCCTAGAACTGAAGCTTTCTTT. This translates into CASSEGRRAPRTEAFF.

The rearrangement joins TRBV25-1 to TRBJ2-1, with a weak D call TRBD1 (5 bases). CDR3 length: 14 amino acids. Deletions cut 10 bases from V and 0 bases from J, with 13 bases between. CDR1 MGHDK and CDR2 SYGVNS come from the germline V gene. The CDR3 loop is CATSGSSSYNEQFF. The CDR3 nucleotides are TGTGCCACCTCAGGGTCGAGCTCCTACAATGAGCAGTTCTTC.

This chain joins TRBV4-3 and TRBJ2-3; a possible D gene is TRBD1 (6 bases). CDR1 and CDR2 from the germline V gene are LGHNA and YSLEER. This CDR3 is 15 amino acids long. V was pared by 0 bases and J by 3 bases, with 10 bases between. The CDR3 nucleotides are TGCGCCAGCAGCCAAGATCCCGGACAGACAGATACGCAGTATTTT. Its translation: CASSQDPGQTDTQYF.

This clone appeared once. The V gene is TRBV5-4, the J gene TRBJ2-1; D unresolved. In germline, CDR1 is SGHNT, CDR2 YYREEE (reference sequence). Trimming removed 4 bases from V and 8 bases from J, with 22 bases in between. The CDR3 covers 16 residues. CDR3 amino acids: CASSAKKGWSFDEQFF. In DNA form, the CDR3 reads TGTGCCAGCAGCGCTAAAAAAGGCTGGAGTTTCGATGAGCAGTTCTTC.

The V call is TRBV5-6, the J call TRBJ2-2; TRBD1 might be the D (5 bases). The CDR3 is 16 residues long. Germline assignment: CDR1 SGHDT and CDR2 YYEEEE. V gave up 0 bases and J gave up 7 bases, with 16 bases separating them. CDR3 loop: CASSLEQVPPFGELFF. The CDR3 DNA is TGTGCCAGCAGCTTGGAACAGGTCCCACCGTTCGGGGAGCTGTTTTTT. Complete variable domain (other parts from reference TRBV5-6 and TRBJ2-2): DAGVTQSPTHLIKTRGQQVTLRCSPKSGHDTVSWYQQALGQGPQFIFQYYEEEERQRGNFPDRFSGHQFPNYSSELNVNALLLGDSALYLCASSLEQVPPFGELFFGEGSRLTVL.

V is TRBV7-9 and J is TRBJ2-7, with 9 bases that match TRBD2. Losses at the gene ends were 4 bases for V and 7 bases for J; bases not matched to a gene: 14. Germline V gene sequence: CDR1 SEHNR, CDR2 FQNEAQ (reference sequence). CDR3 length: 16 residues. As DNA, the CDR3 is TGTGCCAGCAGCTGGAGACTAGCGGAAGGGTCGGAAGAGCAGTACTTC. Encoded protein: CASSWRLAEGSEEQYF.

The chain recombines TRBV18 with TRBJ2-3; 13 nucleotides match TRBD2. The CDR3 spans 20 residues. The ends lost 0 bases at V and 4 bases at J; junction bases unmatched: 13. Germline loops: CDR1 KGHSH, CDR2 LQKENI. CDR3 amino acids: CASSPPQGTSGEGTADTQYF. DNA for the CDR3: TGTGCCAGCTCACCACCGCAAGGGACTAGCGGGGAAGGGACTGCAGATACGCAGTATTTT.

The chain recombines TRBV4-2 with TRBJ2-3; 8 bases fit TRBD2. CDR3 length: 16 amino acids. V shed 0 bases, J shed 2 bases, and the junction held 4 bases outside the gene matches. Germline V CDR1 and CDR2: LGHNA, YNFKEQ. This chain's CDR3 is CASSQELAEPTDTQYF. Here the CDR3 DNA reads TGTGCCAGCAGCCAAGAACTAGCGGAACCCACAGATACGCAGTATTTT.

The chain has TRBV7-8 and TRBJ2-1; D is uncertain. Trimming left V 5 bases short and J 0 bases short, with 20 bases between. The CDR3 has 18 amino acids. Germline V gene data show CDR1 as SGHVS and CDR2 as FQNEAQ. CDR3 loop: CASSPHLDLRSSYNEQFF. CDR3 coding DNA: TGTGCCAGCAGCCCCCACCTTGACTTACGAAGCTCCTACAATGAGCAGTTCTTC.

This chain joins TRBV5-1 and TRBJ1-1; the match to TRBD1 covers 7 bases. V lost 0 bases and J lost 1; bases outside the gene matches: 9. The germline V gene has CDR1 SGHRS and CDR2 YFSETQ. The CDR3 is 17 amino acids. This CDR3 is CASSLVAGGTTNTEAFF. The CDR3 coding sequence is TGCGCCAGCAGCTTGGTGGCAGGGGGGACGACGAACACTGAAGCTTTCTTT.

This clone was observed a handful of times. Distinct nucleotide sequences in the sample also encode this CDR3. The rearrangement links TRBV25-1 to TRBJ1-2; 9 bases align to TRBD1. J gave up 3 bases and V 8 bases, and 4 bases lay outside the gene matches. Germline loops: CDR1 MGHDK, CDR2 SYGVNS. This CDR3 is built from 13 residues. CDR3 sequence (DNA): TGTGCCAGCCGGACAGGGGTCGACTATGGCTACACCTTC. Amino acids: CASRTGVDYGYTF.

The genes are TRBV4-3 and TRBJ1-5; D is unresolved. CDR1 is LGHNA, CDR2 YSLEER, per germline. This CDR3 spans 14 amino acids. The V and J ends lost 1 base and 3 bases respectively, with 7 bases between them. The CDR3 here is CASSQGEFNQPQHF. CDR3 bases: TGCGCCAGCAGCCAAGGGGAGTTCAATCAGCCCCAGCATTTT.

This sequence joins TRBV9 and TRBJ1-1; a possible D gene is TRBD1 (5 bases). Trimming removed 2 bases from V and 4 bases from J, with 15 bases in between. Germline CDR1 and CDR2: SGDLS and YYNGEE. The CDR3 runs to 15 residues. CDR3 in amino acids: CASSVDSGLSTEAFF. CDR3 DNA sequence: TGTGCCAGCAGCGTTGACAGCGGGTTGAGCACTGAAGCTTTCTTT.

Written as DNA, the CDR3 is TGTGCCAGCAGCCTCCTGGGGGGCTCTGGGGCCAACGTCCTGACTTTC. Amino acids: CASSLLGGSGANVLTF. This sequence joins TRBV7-6 and TRBJ2-6; D may be TRBD2 (6 bases). This CDR3 comprises 16 residues. CDR1 and CDR2 (germline): SGHVS, FNYEAQ. The germline V and J ends were trimmed by 5 bases and 0 bases, with 11 bases remaining between them. The full variable domain, with the rest looked up from reference TRBV7-6 and TRBJ2-6, is GAGVSQSPRYKVTKRGQDVALRCDPISGHVSLYWYRQALGQGPEFLTYFNYEAQQDKSGLPNDRFSAERPEGSISTLTIQRTEQRDSAMYRCASSLLGGSGANVLTFGAGSRLTVL.

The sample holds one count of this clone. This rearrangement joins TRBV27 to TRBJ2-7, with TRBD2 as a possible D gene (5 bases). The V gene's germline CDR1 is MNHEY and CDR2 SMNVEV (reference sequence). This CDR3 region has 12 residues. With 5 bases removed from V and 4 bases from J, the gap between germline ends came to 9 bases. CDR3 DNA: TGTGCCAGCAGTCCCAGCGGTTACGAGCAGTACTTC. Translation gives CASSPSGYEQYF.

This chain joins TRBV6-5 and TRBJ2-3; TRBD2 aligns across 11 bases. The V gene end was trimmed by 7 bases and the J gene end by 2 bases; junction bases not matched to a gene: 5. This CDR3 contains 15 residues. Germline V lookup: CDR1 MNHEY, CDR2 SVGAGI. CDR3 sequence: CASKPGLADTDTQYF. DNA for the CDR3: TGTGCCAGCAAGCCGGGACTAGCGGACACAGATACGCAGTATTTT.

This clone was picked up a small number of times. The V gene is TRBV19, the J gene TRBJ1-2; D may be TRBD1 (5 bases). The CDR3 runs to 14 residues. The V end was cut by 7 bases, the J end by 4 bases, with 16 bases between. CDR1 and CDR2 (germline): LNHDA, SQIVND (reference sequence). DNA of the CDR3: TGTGCCAGTATACTGTCGGGGGAGTCCTATGGCTACACCTTC. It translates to CASILSGESYGYTF.

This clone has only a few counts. CDR3 sequence: CASSGLGGNQPQHF. DNA for the CDR3: TGTGCCAGCAGTGGATTGGGCGGCAATCAGCCCCAGCATTTT. This chain uses TRBV2 with TRBJ1-5, with unresolved D. Trimming took 4 bases from V and 2 from J, leaving 9 bases between them. CDR3 size: 14 residues. Germline CDR1 is SNHLY and CDR2 is FYNNEI.

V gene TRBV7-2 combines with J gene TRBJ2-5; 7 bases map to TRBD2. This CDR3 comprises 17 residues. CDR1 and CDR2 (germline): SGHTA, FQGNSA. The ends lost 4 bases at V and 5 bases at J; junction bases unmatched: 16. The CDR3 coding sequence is TGTGCCAGCAGCTCCGGAGGATGGGGGAGGGCCGGGGAGACCCAGTACTTC. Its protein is CASSSGGWGRAGETQYF. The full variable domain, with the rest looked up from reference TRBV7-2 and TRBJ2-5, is GAGVSQSPSNKVTEKGKDVELRCDPISGHTALYWYRQSLGQGLEFLIYFQGNSAPDKSGLPSDRFSAERTGGSVSTLTIQRTQQEDSAVYLCASSSGGWGRAGETQYFGPGTRLLVL.

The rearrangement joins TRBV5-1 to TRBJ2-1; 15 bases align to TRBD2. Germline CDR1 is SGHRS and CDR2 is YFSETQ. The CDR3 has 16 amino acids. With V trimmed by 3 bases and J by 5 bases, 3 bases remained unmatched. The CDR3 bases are TGCGCCAGCAGCTATGGGACTAGCGGGAGGAACAATGAGCAGTTCTTC. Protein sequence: CASSYGTSGRNNEQFF. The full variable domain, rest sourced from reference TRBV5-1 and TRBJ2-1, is KAGVTQTPRYLIKTRGQQVTLSCSPISGHRSVSWYQQTPGQGLQFLFEYFSETQRNKGNFPGRFSGRQFSNSRSEMNVSTLELGDSALYLCASSYGTSGRNNEQFFGPGTRLTVL.

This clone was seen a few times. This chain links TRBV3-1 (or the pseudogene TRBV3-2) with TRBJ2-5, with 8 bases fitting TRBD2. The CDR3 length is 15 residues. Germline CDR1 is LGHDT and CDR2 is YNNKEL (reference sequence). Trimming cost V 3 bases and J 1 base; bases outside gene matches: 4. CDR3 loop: CASSQRGASQETQYF. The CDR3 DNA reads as TGTGCCAGCAGCCAGCGGGGGGCCTCCCAAGAGACCCAGTACTTC.

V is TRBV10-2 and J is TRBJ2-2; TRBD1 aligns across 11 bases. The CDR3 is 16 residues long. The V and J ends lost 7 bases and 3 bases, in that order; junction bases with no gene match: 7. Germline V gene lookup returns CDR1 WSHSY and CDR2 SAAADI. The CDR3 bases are TGCGCCAGCACCCGGACAGGGGGCTGGGACACCGGGGAGCTGTTTTTT. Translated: CASTRTGGWDTGELFF.

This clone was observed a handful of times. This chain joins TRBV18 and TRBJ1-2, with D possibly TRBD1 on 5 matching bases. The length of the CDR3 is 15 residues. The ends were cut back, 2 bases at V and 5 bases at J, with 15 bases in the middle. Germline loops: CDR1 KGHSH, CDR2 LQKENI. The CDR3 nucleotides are TGTGCCAGCTCACCATCAATGACAGAAGTTTATGGCTACACCTTC. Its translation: CASSPSMTEVYGYTF.